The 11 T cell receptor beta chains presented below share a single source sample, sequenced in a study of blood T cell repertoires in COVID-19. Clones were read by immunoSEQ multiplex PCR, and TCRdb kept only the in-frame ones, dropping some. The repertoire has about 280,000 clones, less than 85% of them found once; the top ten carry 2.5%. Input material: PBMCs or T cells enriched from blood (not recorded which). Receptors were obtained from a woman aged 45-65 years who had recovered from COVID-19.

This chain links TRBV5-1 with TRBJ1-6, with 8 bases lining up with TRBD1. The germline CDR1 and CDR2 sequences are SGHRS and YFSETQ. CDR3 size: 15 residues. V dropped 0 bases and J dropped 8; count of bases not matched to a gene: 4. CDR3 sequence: CASSLAGQGDSPLHF. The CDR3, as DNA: TGCGCCAGCAGCTTGGCCGGACAGGGCGATTCACCCCTCCACTTT.

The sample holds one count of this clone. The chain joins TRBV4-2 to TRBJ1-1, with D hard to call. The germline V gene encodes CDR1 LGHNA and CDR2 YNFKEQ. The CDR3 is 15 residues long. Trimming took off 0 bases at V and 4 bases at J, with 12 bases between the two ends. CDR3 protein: CASSQDTVSSTEAFF. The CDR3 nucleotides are TGTGCCAGCAGCCAAGATACAGTCTCATCCACTGAAGCTTTCTTT.

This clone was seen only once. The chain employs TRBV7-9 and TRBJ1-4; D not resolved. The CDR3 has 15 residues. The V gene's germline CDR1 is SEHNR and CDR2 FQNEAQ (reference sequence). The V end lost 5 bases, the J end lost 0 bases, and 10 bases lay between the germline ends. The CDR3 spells CASSAYSSTNEKLFF. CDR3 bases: TGTGCCAGCAGCGCCTACTCTTCAACTAATGAAAAACTGTTTTTT.

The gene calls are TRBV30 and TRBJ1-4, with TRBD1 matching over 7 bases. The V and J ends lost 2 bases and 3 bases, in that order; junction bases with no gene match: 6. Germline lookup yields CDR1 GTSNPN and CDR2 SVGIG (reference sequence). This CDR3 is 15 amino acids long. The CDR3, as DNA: TGTGCCTGGAGTTTCAACAGGGGTCCTAATGAAAAACTGTTTTTT. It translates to CAWSFNRGPNEKLFF.

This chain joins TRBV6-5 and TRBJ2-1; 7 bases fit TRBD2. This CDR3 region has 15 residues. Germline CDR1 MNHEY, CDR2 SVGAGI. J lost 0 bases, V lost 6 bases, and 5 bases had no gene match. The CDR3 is CASRTGTNSYNEQFF. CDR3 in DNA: TGTGCCAGCAGAACCGGGACTAACTCCTACAATGAGCAGTTCTTC.

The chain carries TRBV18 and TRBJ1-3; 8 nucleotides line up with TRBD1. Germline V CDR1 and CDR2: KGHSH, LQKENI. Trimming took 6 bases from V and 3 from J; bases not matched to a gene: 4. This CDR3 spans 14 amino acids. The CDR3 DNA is TGTGCCAGCTCGCTACAGGGGGTTGGAAACACCATATATTTT. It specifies CASSLQGVGNTIYF.

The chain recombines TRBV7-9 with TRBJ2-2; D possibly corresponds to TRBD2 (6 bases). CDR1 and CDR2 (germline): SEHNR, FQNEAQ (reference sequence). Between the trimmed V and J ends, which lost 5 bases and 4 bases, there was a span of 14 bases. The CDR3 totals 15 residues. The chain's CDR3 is CASSLGGSGTGELFF. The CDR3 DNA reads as TGTGCCAGCAGCCTCGGGGGATCGGGCACCGGGGAGCTGTTTTTT. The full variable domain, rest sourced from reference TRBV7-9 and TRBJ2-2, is DTGVSQNPRHKITKRGQNVTFRCDPISEHNRLYWYRQTLGQGPEFLTYFQNEAQLEKSRLLSDRFSAERPKGSFSTLEIQRTEQGDSAMYLCASSLGGSGTGELFFGEGSRLTVL.

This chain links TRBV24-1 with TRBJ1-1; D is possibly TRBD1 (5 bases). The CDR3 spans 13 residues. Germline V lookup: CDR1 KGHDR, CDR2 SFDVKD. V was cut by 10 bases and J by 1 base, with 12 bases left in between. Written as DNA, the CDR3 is TGTGCCACAAAAGTCACAGGGAACACTGAAGCTTTCTTT. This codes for CATKVTGNTEAFF.

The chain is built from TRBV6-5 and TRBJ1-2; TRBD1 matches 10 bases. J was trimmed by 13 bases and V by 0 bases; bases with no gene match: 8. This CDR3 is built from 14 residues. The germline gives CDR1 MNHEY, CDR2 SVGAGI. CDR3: CASSYSDRGQITTF. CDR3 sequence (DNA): TGTGCCAGCAGTTACTCTGACAGGGGGCAAATTACCACCTTC.

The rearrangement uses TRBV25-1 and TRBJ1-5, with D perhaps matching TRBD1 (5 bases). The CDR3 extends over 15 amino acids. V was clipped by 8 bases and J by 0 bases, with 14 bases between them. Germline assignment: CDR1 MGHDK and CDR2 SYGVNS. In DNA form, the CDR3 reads TGTGCCAGCTCCTCGGGGGAGTATAGCAATCAGCCCCAGCATTTT. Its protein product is CASSSGEYSNQPQHF.

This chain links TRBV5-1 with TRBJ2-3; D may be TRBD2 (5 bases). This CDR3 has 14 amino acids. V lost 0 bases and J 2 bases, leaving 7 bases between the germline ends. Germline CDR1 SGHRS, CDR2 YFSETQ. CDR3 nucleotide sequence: TGCGCCAGCAGCTTGGACGGGATCACAGATACGCAGTATTTT. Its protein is CASSLDGITDTQYF.